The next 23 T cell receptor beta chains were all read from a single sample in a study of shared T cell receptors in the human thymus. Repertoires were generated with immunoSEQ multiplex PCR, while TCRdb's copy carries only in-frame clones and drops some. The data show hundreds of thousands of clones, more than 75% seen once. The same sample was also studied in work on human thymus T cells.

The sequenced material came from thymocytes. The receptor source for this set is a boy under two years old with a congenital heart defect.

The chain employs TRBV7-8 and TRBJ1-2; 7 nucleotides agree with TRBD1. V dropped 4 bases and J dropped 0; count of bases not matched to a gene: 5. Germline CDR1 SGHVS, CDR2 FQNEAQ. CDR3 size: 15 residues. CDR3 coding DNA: TGTGCCAGCAGCTCCCACAGGGGAGCTAACTATGGCTACACCTTC. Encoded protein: CASSSHRGANYGYTF.

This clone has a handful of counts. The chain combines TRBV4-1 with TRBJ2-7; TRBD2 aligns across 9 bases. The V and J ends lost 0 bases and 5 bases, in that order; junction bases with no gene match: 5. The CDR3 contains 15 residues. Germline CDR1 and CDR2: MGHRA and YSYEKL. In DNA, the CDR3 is TGCGCCAGCAGCCAAGAGCCAGCGGGAGGCAACGAGCAGTACTTC. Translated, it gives CASSQEPAGGNEQYF.

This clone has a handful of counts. CDR3 sequence (DNA): TGTGCCAGTAGTATCGGCAGGGGGCGAGGTGACATTCAGTACTTC. Its translation: CASSIGRGRGDIQYF. The chain couples TRBV19 to TRBJ2-4; 8 bases match TRBD1. This CDR3 comprises 15 residues. Germline V gene data show CDR1 as LNHDA and CDR2 as SQIVND (reference sequence). Trimming cost V 3 bases and J 8 bases; bases outside gene matches: 9. The full variable domain, completed using reference TRBV19 and TRBJ2-4, is DGGITQSPKYLFRKEGQNVTLSCEQNLNHDAMYWYRQDPGQGLRLIYYSQIVNDFQKGDIAEGYSVSREKKESFPLTVTSAQKNPTAFYLCASSIGRGRGDIQYFGAGTRLSVL.

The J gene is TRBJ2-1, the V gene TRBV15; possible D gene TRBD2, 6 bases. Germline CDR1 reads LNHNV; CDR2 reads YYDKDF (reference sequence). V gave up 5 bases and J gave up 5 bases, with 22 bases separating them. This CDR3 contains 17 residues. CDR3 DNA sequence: TGTGCCACCAGCCGACACTATGGACTAACACATAACAATGAGCAGTTCTTC. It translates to CATSRHYGLTHNNEQFF.

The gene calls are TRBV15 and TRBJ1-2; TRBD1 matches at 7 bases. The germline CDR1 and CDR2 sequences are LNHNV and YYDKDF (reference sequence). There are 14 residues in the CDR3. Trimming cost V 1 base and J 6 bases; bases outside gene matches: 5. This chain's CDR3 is CATSRVGGPHGYTF. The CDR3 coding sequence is TGTGCCACCAGCAGAGTAGGGGGCCCTCATGGCTACACCTTC.

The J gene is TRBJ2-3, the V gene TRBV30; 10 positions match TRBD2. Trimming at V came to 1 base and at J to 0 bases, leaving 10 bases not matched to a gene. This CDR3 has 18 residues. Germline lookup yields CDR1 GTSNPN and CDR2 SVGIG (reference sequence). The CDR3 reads CAWSDLQREGLSTDTQYF. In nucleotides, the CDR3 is TGTGCCTGGAGTGACCTGCAGCGGGAGGGCCTGAGCACAGATACGCAGTATTTT.

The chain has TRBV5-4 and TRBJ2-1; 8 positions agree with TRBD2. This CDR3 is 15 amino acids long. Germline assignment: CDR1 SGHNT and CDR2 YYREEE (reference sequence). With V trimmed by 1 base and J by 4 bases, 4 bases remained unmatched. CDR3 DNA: TGTGCCAGCAGCTTGTTACTAGCGGAATACAATGAGCAGTTCTTC. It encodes CASSLLLAEYNEQFF. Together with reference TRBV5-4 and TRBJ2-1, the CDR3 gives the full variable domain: ETGVTQSPTHLIKTRGQQVTLRCSSQSGHNTVSWYQQALGQGPQFIFQYYREEENGRGNFPPRFSGLQFPNYSSELNVNALELDDSALYLCASSLLLAEYNEQFFGPGTRLTVL.

CDR3 loop: CASSRDRDTEAFF. The CDR3 bases are TGTGCCAGCAGCAGGGACAGGGATACTGAAGCTTTCTTT. The chain recombines TRBV11-2 with TRBJ1-1, with TRBD1 matching 9 bases. The CDR3 runs to 13 residues. V lost 5 bases to trimming and J lost 5 bases; unmatched junction nucleotides: 3. Per the germline V gene, CDR1 is SGHAT and CDR2 is FQNNGV.

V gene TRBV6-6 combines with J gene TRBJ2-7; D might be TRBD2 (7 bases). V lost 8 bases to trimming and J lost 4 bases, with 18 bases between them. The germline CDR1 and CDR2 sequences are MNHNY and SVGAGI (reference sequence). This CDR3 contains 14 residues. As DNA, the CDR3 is TGTGCCAGCGGAGATGGGGAGGGGGGTTACGAGCAGTACTTC. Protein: CASGDGEGGYEQYF.

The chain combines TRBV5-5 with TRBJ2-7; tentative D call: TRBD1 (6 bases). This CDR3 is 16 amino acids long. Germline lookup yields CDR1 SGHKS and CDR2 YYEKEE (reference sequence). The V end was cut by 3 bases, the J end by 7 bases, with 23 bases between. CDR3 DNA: TGTGCCAGCAGCTCGCCCGAGACAGGCTCCGGAAAGGAGCAGTACTTC. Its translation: CASSSPETGSGKEQYF.

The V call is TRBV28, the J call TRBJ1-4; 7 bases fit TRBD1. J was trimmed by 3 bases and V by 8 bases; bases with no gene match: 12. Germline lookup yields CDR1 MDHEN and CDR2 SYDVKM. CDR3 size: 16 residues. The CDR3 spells CASHDRASSPNEKLFF. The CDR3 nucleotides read TGTGCCAGCCACGACAGGGCCTCCTCCCCTAATGAAAAACTGTTTTTT.

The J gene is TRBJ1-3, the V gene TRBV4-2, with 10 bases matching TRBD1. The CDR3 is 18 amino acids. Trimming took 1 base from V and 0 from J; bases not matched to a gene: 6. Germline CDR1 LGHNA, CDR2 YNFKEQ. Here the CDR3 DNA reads TGTGCCAGCAGCCAAGGTCGACAGGGGGCGATCTCTGGAAACACCATATATTTT. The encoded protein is CASSQGRQGAISGNTIYF.

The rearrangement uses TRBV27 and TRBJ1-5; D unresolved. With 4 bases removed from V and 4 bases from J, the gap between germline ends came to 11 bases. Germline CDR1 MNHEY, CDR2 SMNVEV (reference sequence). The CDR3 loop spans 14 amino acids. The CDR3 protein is CASSSSDKNQPQHF. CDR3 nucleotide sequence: TGTGCCAGCAGTTCCTCCGACAAGAATCAGCCCCAGCATTTT.

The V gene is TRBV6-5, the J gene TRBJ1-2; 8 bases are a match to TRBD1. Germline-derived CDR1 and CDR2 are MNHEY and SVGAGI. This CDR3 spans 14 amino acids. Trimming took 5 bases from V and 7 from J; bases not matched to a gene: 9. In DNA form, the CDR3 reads TGTGCCAGCAGTGAATCAGGGGGCGCGGGTGGCTACACCTTC. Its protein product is CASSESGGAGGYTF.

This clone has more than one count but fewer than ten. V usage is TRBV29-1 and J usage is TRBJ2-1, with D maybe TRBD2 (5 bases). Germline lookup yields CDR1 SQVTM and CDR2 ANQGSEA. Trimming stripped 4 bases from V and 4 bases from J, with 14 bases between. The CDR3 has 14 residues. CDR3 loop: CSVVPGGGYNEQFF. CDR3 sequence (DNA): TGCAGCGTTGTACCCGGAGGTGGGTACAATGAGCAGTTCTTC.

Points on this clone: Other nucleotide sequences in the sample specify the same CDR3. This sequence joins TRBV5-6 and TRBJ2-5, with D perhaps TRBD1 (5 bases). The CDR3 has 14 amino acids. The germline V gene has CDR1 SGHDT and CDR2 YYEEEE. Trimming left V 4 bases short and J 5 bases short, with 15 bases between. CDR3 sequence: CASSPGARKETQYF. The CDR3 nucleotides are TGTGCCAGCAGCCCTGGGGCTAGGAAGGAGACCCAGTACTTC.

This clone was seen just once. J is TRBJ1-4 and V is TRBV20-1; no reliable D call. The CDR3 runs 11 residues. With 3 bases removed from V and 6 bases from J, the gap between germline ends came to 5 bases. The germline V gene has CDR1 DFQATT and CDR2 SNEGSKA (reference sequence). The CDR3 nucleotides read TGCAGTGCTAGCACTTATGAAAAACTGTTTTTT. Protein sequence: CSASTYEKLFF.

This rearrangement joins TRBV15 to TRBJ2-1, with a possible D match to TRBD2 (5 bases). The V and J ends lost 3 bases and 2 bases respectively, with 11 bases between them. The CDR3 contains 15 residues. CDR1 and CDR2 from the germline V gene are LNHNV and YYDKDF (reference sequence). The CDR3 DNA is TGTGCCACCAGCAGGAGCGAGGGAGCCTACAATGAGCAGTTCTTC. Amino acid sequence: CATSRSEGAYNEQFF.

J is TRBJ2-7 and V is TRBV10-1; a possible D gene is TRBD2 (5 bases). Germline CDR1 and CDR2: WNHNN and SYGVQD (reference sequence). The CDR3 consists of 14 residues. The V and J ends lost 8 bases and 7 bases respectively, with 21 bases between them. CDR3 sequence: CASVIRISEREQYF. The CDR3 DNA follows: TGCGCCAGCGTTATTCGCATTTCGGAGCGGGAGCAGTACTTC.

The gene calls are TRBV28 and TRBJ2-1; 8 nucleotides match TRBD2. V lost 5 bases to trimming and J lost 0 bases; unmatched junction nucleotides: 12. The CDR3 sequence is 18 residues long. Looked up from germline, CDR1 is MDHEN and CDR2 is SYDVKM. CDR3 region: CASSPSLLTSGSYNEQFF. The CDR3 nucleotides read TGTGCCAGCAGTCCCTCTCTCCTAACTAGCGGCTCCTACAATGAGCAGTTCTTC. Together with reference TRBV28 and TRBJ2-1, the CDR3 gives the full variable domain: DVKVTQSSRYLVKRTGEKVFLECVQDMDHENMFWYRQDPGLGLRLIYFSYDVKMKEKGDIPEGYSVSREKKERFSLILESASTNQTSMYLCASSPSLLTSGSYNEQFFGPGTRLTVL.

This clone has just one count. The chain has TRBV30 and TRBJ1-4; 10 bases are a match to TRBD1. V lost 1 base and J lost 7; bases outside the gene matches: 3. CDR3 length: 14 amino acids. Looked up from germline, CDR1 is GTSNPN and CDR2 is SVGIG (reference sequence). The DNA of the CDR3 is TGTGCCTGGAGTGGACAGGGGGCGTGTGAAAAACTGTTTTTT. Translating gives CAWSGQGACEKLFF.

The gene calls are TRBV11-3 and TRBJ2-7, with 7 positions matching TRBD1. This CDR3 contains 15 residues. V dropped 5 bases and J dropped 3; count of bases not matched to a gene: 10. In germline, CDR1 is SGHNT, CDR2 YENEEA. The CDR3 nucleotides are TGTGCCAGCAGCCCTATGGCAGGGGGAATCTACGAGCAGTACTTC. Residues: CASSPMAGGIYEQYF.

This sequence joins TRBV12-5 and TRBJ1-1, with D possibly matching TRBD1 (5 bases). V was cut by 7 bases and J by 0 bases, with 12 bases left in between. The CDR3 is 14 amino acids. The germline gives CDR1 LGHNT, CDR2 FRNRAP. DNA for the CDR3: TGTGCTAGTGATCTCAGGGACTTGAACACTGAAGCTTTCTTT. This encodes CASDLRDLNTEAFF.